These T cell receptor beta chains were read from a single sample in a study of OX40 agonist ivuxolimab in advanced cancers. Profiling relied on immunoSEQ multiplex PCR, and the TCRdb table lists in-frame clones only, not all of them. The repertoire has around 95,000 clones, 85% to 95% of them found once; the top ten carry under 0.65%. The sequencing used CD4+ or CD8+ T cells sorted from blood, collected in a trial of the OX40 agonist ivuxolimab. These receptors originate from an adult with an advanced solid tumor such as melanoma, head and neck, liver or kidney cancer. Both conserved end residues are part of each CDR3. The D gene is left open where the match is weak. Clone size is stated in some rows and not others, as once, few, many or a class when expanded.

D: .; J: TRBJ1-5; size: few; V: TRBV4-3; DNA: TGCGCCAGCAGCCCCCGAGTCGGGGTCAGTCAGCCCCAGCATTTT; CDR3: CASSPRVGVSQPQHF
D: .; J: TRBJ1-3; size: few; V: TRBV10-3; DNA: TGTGCCATCATTCCCCCGGAGGGAGAGGTGAACACCATATATTTT; CDR3: CAIIPPEGEVNTIYF
D: .; J: TRBJ2-1; size: .; V: TRBV6-5; DNA: TGTGCCAGCAGTTTGGACACGGCGTACAATGAGCAGTTCTTC; CDR3: CASSLDTAYNEQFF
D: TRBD2; J: TRBJ2-1; size: .; V: TRBV19; DNA: TGTGCCAGTAGTATAGACCTTAGCGGGGCCGTGAATGAGCAGTTCTTC; CDR3: CASSIDLSGAVNEQFF
D: .; J: TRBJ2-5; size: .; V: TRBV2; DNA: TGTGCCAGCAGTGAACAGCAGAGGCAAGAGACCCAGTACTTC; CDR3: CASSEQQRQETQYF
D: .; J: TRBJ1-1; size: .; V: TRBV6-5; DNA: TGTGCCAGCAGGTATGACCCGGGGGCTGAAGCTTTCTTT; CDR3: CASRYDPGAEAFF
D: TRBD1; J: TRBJ2-1; size: .; V: TRBV5-1; DNA: TGCGCCAGCAGACGTGACAGGGGTGGGGATGAGCAGTTCTTC; CDR3: CASRRDRGGDEQFF
D: TRBD2; J: TRBJ2-3; size: once; V: TRBV11-2; DNA: TGTGCCAGCAGGCCTAGCGGAGCTAGCACAGATACGCAGTATTTT; CDR3: CASRPSGASTDTQYF
D: .; J: TRBJ1-5; size: .; V: TRBV19; DNA: TGTGCCAGTAGTATCACTAGGGGCAATCAGCCCCAGCATTTT; CDR3: CASSITRGNQPQHF
D: TRBD2; J: TRBJ2-1; size: few; V: TRBV13; DNA: TGTGCCAGCAGCCCCGCCGGGACTAGCTCCTACAATGAGCAGTTCTTC; CDR3: CASSPAGTSSYNEQFF
D: TRBD1; J: TRBJ1-2; size: .; V: TRBV2; DNA: TGTGCCAGCAGCGAAGGCGCCAGGGGGGGTTATGGCTACACCTTC; CDR3: CASSEGARGGYGYTF
D: .; J: TRBJ1-4; size: .; V: TRBV28; DNA: TGTGCCAGCAGTACATGGGGGGGTGTGCGTGAAAAACTGTTTTTT; CDR3: CASSTWGGVREKLFF
D: .; J: TRBJ2-7; size: .; V: TRBV28; DNA: TGTGCCAGCAGTTCCGACGGGGTCTCCTACGAGCAGTACTTC; CDR3: CASSSDGVSYEQYF
D: TRBD2; J: TRBJ2-5; size: .; V: TRBV5-4; DNA: TGTGCCAGCACCCCCGCAGCGGGAGGTGAGGAGACCCAGTACTTC; CDR3: CASTPAAGGEETQYF
D: .; J: TRBJ2-3; size: .; V: TRBV9; DNA: TGTGCCAGCAGCGTAGGAGGGAAACTTAGCACAGATACGCAGTATTTT; CDR3: CASSVGGKLSTDTQYF
D: .; J: TRBJ2-5; size: many; V: TRBV20-1; DNA: TGCAGTGCTGGCAGGGTTGAGACCCAGTACTTC; CDR3: CSAGRVETQYF
D: .; J: TRBJ1-2; size: .; V: TRBV5-8; DNA: TGTGCCAGCAGCTTGGGAGGACACGGGACTAATGGCTACACCTTC; CDR3: CASSLGGHGTNGYTF
D: .; J: TRBJ1-2; size: .; V: TRBV5-6; DNA: TGTGCCAGCAGCCCGGACAGCCAATATGGCTACACCTTC; CDR3: CASSPDSQYGYTF
D: TRBD1; J: TRBJ2-7; size: .; V: TRBV4-3; DNA: TGCGCCAGCAGCACCCGGGACAGGGGGAACTACGAGCAGTACTTC; CDR3: CASSTRDRGNYEQYF
D: TRBD2; J: TRBJ2-1; size: .; V: TRBV5-1; DNA: TGCGCCAGCACCACGAGGGCTAGCGGGAGTAGCTATGAGCAGTTCTTC; CDR3: CASTTRASGSSYEQFF
D: .; J: TRBJ2-7; size: .; V: TRBV28; DNA: TGTGCCAGCAGGACTCCAGGGGGGCCGGTCTACGAGCAGTACTTC; CDR3: CASRTPGGPVYEQYF
D: TRBD1; J: TRBJ2-5; size: .; V: TRBV19; DNA: TGTGCCAGTAGTCCCGACAGGGGAGTCGTGGGTGAGACCCAGTACTTC; CDR3: CASSPDRGVVGETQYF
D: TRBD2; J: TRBJ2-3; size: .; V: TRBV28; DNA: TGTGCCAGCAGTCAACTAGCGGGCGACGCAGGGGGACCAGATACGCAGTATTTT; CDR3: CASSQLAGDAGGPDTQYF
D: TRBD1; J: TRBJ2-7; size: .; V: TRBV9; DNA: TGTGCCAGCAGCGCCCAGGGGGCATACGAGCAGTACTTC; CDR3: CASSAQGAYEQYF
D: .; J: TRBJ2-7; size: .; V: TRBV6-6; DNA: TGTGCCAGCACCAAGCGGGACACCTACGAGCAGTACTTC; CDR3: CASTKRDTYEQYF
D: .; J: TRBJ2-7; size: .; V: TRBV7-2; DNA: TGTGCCAGCAGTATACACGTAAAAAGACAGACGAGCTCCTACGAGCAGTACTTC; CDR3: CASSIHVKRQTSSYEQYF
D: .; J: TRBJ1-2; size: .; V: TRBV6-1; DNA: TGTGCCAGCAGTGACCGTACAACAGGGAATGGCTACACCTTC; CDR3: CASSDRTTGNGYTF
D: .; J: TRBJ2-4; size: .; V: TRBV27; DNA: TGTGCCAGCAGTTATGGGGGAGCCAAAAACATTCAGTACTTC; CDR3: CASSYGGAKNIQYF
D: .; J: TRBJ1-1; size: few; V: TRBV6-1; DNA: TGTGCCAGCATGGTCGGGAACACTGAAGCTTTCTTT; CDR3: CASMVGNTEAFF
D: .; J: TRBJ2-2; size: once; V: TRBV6-1; DNA: TGTGCCAGCGGTACAGGGCCCACGGTCGGGGAGCTGTTTTTT; CDR3: CASGTGPTVGELFF
D: .; J: TRBJ1-1; size: .; V: TRBV28; DNA: TGTGCCAGCAGTTTACTTGCCGAGCGGTACACTGAAGCTTTCTTT; CDR3: CASSLLAERYTEAFF
D: .; J: TRBJ2-7; size: .; V: TRBV15; DNA: TGTGCCACCAGCAGAGGACAGGGAGGAGCCGAGCAGTACTTC; CDR3: CATSRGQGGAEQYF
D: .; J: TRBJ1-2; size: few; V: TRBV6-1; DNA: TGTGCCAGCAGCCTATCGCCGACTAACTATGGCTACACCTTC; CDR3: CASSLSPTNYGYTF
D: .; J: TRBJ2-7; size: .; V: TRBV28; DNA: TGTGCCAGCAGTTTGAACAGAGGGGAGCAGTACTTC; CDR3: CASSLNRGEQYF
D: .; J: TRBJ1-1; size: .; V: TRBV6-5; DNA: TGTGCCAGCAGTTACTCGGGACAAGACACTGAAGCTTTCTTT; CDR3: CASSYSGQDTEAFF
D: TRBD2; J: TRBJ2-3; size: .; V: TRBV6-1; DNA: TGTGCCAGCAGTGATCGGGAGGGTTCCCTCACAGATACGCAGTATTTT; CDR3: CASSDREGSLTDTQYF
D: TRBD2; J: TRBJ2-5; size: .; V: TRBV11-3; DNA: TGTGCCAGCAGCTTGCGTAGCGGGGGGACCCAGTACTTC; CDR3: CASSLRSGGTQYF
D: .; J: TRBJ2-7; size: .; V: TRBV30; DNA: TGTGCCTGGAGTTCGACAGCTTCCTACGAGCAGTACTTC; CDR3: CAWSSTASYEQYF
D: TRBD2; J: TRBJ2-1; size: .; V: TRBV7-3; DNA: TGTGCCAGCAGGGGGCCTGGCGGGAGTCTCAATGAGCAGTTCTTC; CDR3: CASRGPGGSLNEQFF
D: .; J: TRBJ2-7; size: once; V: TRBV7-2; DNA: TGTGCCAGCAGCTTAGGGCGGTCGAGGTCAGGGGGAGGCGAGCAGTACTTC; CDR3: CASSLGRSRSGGGEQYF
D: .; J: TRBJ1-2; size: .; V: TRBV27; DNA: TGTGCCAGCAGATATGACAGTCACGCTTATGGCTACACCTTC; CDR3: CASRYDSHAYGYTF
D: .; J: TRBJ2-7; size: .; V: TRBV4-3; DNA: TGCGCCAGCAGCTACGACAGGACCACCTACGAGCAGTACTTC; CDR3: CASSYDRTTYEQYF
D: TRBD2; J: TRBJ2-1; size: .; V: TRBV5-1; DNA: TGCGCCAGCAGCTCTTCAGCGGGAGCGGGCGGAGAGCAGTTCTTC; CDR3: CASSSSAGAGGEQFF
D: .; J: TRBJ1-5; size: once; V: TRBV2; DNA: TGTGCCAGCAGTGCAGAGGGAACGGGCAATCAGCCCCAGCATTTT; CDR3: CASSAEGTGNQPQHF
D: TRBD1; J: TRBJ2-2; size: .; V: TRBV27; DNA: TGTGCCAGCAGCCGAACCGGGACAGGGTTTAGCACCGGGGAGCTGTTTTTT; CDR3: CASSRTGTGFSTGELFF
D: TRBD1; J: TRBJ2-1; size: .; V: TRBV11-2; DNA: TGTGCCAGCAGCCCTCGGGACAGGGTCATCAATGAGCAGTTCTTC; CDR3: CASSPRDRVINEQFF
D: TRBD1; J: TRBJ2-7; size: .; V: TRBV23-1; DNA: TGCGCCAGCAGTCAAGGTTACAGGGGGAACTACGAGCAGTACTTC; CDR3: CASSQGYRGNYEQYF
D: .; J: TRBJ1-5; size: .; V: TRBV18; DNA: TGTGCCAGCTCACCCGGGAGCAATCAGCCCCAGCATTTT; CDR3: CASSPGSNQPQHF